The 8 T cell receptor beta chains below all came from one sample that was sequenced in a study of blood T cells in healthy people across ages. A second PCR of about 6 to 12 cycles used a sample-barcoded 5' primer and a J-beta primer mix. TCRdb ran MiXCR on the 5' RACE reads and lists one entry per CDR3 protein. The sample has hundreds of thousands of distinct CDR3 sequences; around half are singletons. Source material: blood. Receptor source: a woman in her sixties or seventies in good health.

Notes on this clonotype: One junction end disagrees with the germline gene, perhaps due to a read error. V is TRBV10-3 and J is TRBJ1-2, with D possibly being TRBD1 (5 bases). This CDR3 contains 13 residues. Germline V gives CDR1 ENHRY, CDR2 SYGVKD. The CDR3 loop reads CATSEGFNYGYTF. The CDR3 DNA reads TGTGCCACCAGTGAGGGGTTTAACTATGGCTACACCTTC.

Ten or more counts support this clonotype. The rearrangement joins TRBV7-9 to TRBJ2-5; D possibly uses TRBD1 or TRBD2 (5 bases each). The CDR3 has 15 residues. Trimming took 1 base from V and 4 from J, leaving 13 bases between them. CDR1 SEHNR and CDR2 FQNEAQ come from the germline V gene (reference sequence). The CDR3 DNA sequence: TGTGCCAGCAGCTTAGTTATGCCCGGGGCAGAGACCCAGTACTTC. Encoded protein: CASSLVMPGAETQYF.

With regard to this clonotype: One end of the junction is discordant with germline, which a read error may explain. The V call is TRBV12-3 or TRBV12-4, the J call TRBJ1-2, with a possible D match to TRBD1 (6 bases). This CDR3 contains 14 residues. The CDR3 DNA reads TGTGCCAGCAGCACCGGGACATCGTACTATGGCTACACTTTC. Its protein product is CASSTGTSYYGYTF.

The chain links TRBV11-1 to TRBJ2-7, with D possibly matching TRBD1 (6 bases). This CDR3 region has 15 residues. Germline CDR1 reads SGHAT; CDR2 reads FQDESV (reference sequence). Trimming cost V 4 bases and J 5 bases, with 18 bases left between them. The CDR3 DNA reads TGTGCCAGCAGCTCAAGGTCAGGGGTAATCAACGAGCAGTACTTC. It specifies CASSSRSGVINEQYF. Variable domain in full (rest from reference TRBV11-1 and TRBJ2-7): EAEVAQSPRYKITEKSQAVAFWCDPISGHATLYWYRQILGQGPELLVQFQDESVVDDSQLPKDRFSAERLKGVDSTLKIQPAELGDSAMYLCASSSRSGVINEQYFGPGTRLTVT.

CDR3 residues: CASSQELRVGGYTF. In DNA, the CDR3 is TGCGCCAGCAGCCAAGAATTACGGGTGGGTGGCTACACCTTC. J is TRBJ1-2 and V is TRBV4-3; D remains unclear. Germline assignment: CDR1 LGHNA and CDR2 YSLEER. Trimming took off 0 bases at V and 7 bases at J, with 12 bases between the two ends. The CDR3 contains 14 residues.

The chain joins TRBV20-1 to TRBJ1-6, with TRBD1 identical over 8 bases. This CDR3 comprises 15 residues. CDR1 and CDR2 (germline): DFQATT, SNEGSKA (reference sequence). J lost 6 bases, V lost 6 bases, and 10 bases had no gene match. CDR3 protein: CSARGQGNINSPLHF. In DNA, the CDR3 is TGCAGTGCCCGCGGACAGGGTAATATTAATTCACCCCTCCACTTT.

The V gene is TRBV9, the J gene TRBJ2-7, with a tentative D call TRBD2 (5 bases). The V end lost 4 bases, the J end lost 3 bases, and 11 bases lay between the germline ends. Germline loops: CDR1 SGDLS, CDR2 YYNGEE. The CDR3 runs to 13 residues. CDR3 protein: CASSIAGGYEQYF. CDR3 DNA: TGTGCCAGCAGCATCGCCGGAGGCTACGAGCAGTACTTC.

The chain links TRBV24-1 to TRBJ2-5; D not resolved. The CDR3 has 16 amino acids. V lost 6 bases to trimming and J lost 5 bases, with 21 bases between them. Germline V gene sequence: CDR1 KGHDR, CDR2 SFDVKD. The CDR3 loop reads CATSPTPGLPPETQYF. Here the CDR3 DNA reads TGTGCCACCAGTCCTACCCCGGGCCTTCCACCGGAGACCCAGTACTTC.